This T cell receptor beta chain derives from a study of beta chain features in type 1 diabetes. This clone was observed a handful of times. V gave up 5 bases and J gave up 7 bases, with 15 bases separating them. Germline lookup yields CDR1 MNHNY and CDR2 SVGAGI (reference sequence). This CDR3 comprises 13 residues. Reverse transcribing all isolated RNA meant expressed TCRB transcripts were sequenced. Sequencing used immunoSEQ multiplex PCR; TCRdb keeps in-frame clones, though not all of them. This table has about 410,000 clones, about 15% appearing once. The TCR originated in a man aged 25-45 years in good health. The chain combines TRBV6-6 with TRBJ2-7; D might be TRBD1 (5 bases). The sample comprised naive CD4+ T cells from blood. DNA of the CDR3: TGTGCCAGCAGTGCCCGGGTAAGGGGTGAGCAGTACTTC. Translation: CASSARVRGEQYF.